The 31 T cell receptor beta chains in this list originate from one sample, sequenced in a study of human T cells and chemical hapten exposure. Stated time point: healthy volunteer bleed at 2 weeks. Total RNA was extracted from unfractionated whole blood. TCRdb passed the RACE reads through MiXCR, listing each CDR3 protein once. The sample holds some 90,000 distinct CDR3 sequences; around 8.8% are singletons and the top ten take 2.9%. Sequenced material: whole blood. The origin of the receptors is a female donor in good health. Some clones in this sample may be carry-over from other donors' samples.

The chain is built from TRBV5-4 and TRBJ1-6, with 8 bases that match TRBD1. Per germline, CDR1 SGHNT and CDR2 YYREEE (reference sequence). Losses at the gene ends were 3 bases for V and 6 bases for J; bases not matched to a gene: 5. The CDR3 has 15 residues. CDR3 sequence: CASSSQGATNSPLHF. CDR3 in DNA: TGTGCCAGCAGCTCGCAGGGGGCTACTAATTCACCCCTCCACTTT.

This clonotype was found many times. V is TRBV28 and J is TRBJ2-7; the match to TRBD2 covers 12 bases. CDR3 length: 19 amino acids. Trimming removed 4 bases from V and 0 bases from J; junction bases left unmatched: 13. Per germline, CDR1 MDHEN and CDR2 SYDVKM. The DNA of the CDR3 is TGTGCCAGCAGTTCTAGGACTAGCGGGAAAACAATTTTCTCCTACGAGCAGTACTTC. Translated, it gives CASSSRTSGKTIFSYEQYF. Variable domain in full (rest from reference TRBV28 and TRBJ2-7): DVKVTQSSRYLVKRTGEKVFLECVQDMDHENMFWYRQDPGLGLRLIYFSYDVKMKEKGDIPEGYSVSREKKERFSLILESASTNQTSMYLCASSSRTSGKTIFSYEQYFGPGTRLTVT.

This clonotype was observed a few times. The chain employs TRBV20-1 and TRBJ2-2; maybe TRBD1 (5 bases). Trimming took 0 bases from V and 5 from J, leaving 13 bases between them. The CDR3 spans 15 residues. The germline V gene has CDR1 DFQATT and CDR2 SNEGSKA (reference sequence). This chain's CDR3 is CSARDSGAQTGELFF. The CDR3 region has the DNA TGCAGTGCTAGAGATTCTGGGGCGCAGACCGGGGAGCTGTTTTTT.

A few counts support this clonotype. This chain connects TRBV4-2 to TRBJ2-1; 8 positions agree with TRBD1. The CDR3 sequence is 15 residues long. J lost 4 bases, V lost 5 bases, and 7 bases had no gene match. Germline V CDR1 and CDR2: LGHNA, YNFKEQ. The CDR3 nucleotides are TGTGCCAGCAGCAGACCAGGGGGCGCGTACAATGAGCAGTTCTTC. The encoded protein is CASSRPGGAYNEQFF.

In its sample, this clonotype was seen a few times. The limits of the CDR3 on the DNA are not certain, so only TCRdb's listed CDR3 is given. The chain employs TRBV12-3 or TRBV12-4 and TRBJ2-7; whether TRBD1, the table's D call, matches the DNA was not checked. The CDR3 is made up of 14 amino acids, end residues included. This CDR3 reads CASSFGPGPYEQYF.

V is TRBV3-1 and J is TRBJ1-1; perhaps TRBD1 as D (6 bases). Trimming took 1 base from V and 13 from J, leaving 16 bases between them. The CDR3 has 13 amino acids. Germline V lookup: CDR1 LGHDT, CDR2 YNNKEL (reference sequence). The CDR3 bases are TGTGCCAGCAGCCAAGGGTTCCACCAGGGGCTTTTCTTT. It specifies CASSQGFHQGLFF.

The CDR3 bases are TGCAGCGTCCTAGCGGAGGTCGATACGCAGTATTTT. Translated, it gives CSVLAEVDTQYF. The chain couples TRBV29-1 to TRBJ2-3; 7 bases align to TRBD2. The CDR3 covers 12 residues. In germline, CDR1 is SQVTM, CDR2 ANQGSEA. The trim removed 6 bases at V and 6 bases at J, leaving 6 bases unmatched.

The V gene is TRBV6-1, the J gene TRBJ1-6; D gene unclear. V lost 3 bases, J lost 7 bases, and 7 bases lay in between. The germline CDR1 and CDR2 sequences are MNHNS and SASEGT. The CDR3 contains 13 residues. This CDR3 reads CASSDLGNSPLHF. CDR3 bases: TGTGCCAGCAGTGATCTGGGGAATTCACCCCTCCACTTT.

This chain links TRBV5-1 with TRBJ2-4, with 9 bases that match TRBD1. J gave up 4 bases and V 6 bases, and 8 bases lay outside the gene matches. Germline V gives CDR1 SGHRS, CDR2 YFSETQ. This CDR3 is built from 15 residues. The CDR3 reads CASTAGTGRKNIQYF. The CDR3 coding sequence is TGCGCCAGCACGGCCGGGACAGGGAGGAAAAACATTCAGTACTTC.

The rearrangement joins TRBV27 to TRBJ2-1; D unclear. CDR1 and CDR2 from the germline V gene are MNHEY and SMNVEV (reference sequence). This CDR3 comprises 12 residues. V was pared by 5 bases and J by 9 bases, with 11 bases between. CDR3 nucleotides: TGTGCCAGCAGTGGTTTGGTCGGTGAGCAGTTCTTC. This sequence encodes CASSGLVGEQFF.

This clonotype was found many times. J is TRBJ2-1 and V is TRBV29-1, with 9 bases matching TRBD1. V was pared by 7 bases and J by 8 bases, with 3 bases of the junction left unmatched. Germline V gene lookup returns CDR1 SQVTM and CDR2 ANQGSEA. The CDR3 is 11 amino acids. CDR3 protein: CSGTGVDEQFF. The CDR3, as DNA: TGCAGCGGGACAGGGGTGGATGAGCAGTTCTTC.

CDR3 bases: TGTGCCAGCAGTTTATCGACAGGGAATGCGCAGTATTTT. This encodes CASSLSTGNAQYF. The chain links TRBV27 to TRBJ2-3; 7 bases map to TRBD1. The junction had 4 bases not matched to a gene; V was cut back by 0 bases and J by 10 bases. The CDR3 spans 13 residues. From germline, CDR1 is MNHEY and CDR2 SMNVEV (reference sequence).

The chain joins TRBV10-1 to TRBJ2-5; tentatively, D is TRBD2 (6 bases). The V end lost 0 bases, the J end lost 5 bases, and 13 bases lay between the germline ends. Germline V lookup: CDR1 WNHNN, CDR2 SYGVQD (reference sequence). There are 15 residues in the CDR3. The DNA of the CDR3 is TGCGCCAGCAGTGAGTCGAGGAGGGTTTGGGAGACCCAGTACTTC. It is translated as CASSESRRVWETQYF.

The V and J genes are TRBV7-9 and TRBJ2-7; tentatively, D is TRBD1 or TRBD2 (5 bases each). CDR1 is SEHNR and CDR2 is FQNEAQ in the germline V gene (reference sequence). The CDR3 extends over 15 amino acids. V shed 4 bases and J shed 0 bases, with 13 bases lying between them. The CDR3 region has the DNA TGTGCCAGCAGCTCCGCCGGGACGGTCTCCTACGAGCAGTACTTC. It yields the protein CASSSAGTVSYEQYF.

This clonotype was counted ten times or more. CDR3 nucleotides: TGTGCCAGCAGCCCGGGAGGGGTAGCGGAGCCGGCCTACGAGCAGTACTTC. It specifies CASSPGGVAEPAYEQYF. The chain uses TRBV7-9 and TRBJ2-7; TRBD2 agrees at 8 bases. Germline CDR1 and CDR2: SEHNR and FQNEAQ (reference sequence). The trim removed 5 bases at V and 2 bases at J, leaving 14 bases unmatched. This CDR3 comprises 17 residues.

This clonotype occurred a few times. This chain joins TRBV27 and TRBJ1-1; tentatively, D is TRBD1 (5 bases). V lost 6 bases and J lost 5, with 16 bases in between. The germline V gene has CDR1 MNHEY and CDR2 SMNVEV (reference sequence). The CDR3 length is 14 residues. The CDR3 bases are TGTGCCAGCAGCGGGACTGCCAAAGGGACTGAAGCTTTCTTT. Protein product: CASSGTAKGTEAFF.

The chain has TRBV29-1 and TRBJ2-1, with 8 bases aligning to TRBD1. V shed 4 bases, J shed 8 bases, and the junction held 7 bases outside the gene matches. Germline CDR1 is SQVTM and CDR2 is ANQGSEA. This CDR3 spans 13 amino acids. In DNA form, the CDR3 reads TGCAGCGTTGGGACAGGGCCTTTAGATGAGCAGTTCTTC. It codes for CSVGTGPLDEQFF.

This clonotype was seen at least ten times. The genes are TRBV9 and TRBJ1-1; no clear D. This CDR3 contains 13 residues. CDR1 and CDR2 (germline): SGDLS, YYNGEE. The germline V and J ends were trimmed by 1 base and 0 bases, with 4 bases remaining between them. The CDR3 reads CASSVRLNTEAFF. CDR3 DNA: TGTGCCAGCAGCGTACGGTTGAACACTGAAGCTTTCTTT.

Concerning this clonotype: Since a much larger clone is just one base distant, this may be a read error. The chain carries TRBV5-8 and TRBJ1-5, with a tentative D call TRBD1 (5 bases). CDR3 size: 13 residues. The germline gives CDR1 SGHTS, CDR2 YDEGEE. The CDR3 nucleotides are TGTGTCAGCAGCGGGGGACTTCGGTGGCCCCAGCATTTT. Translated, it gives CVSSGGLRWPQHF. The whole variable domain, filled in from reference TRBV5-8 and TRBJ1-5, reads EAGVTQSPTHLIKTRGQQATLRCSPISGHTSVYWYQQALGLGLQFLLWYDEGEERNRGNFPPRFSGRQFPNYSSELNVNALELEDSALYLCVSSGGLRWPQHFGDGTRLSIL.

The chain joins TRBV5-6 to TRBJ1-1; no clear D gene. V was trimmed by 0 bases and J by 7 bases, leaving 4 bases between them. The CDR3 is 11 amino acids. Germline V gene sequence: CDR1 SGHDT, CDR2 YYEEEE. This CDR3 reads CASSLVDEAFF. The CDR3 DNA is TGTGCCAGCAGCTTGGTCGATGAAGCTTTCTTT.

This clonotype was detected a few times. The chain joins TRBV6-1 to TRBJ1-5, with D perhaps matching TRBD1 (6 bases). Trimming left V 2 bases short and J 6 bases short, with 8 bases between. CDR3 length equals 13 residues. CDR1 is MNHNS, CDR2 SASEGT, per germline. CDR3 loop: CASSERGRQPQHF. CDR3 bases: TGTGCCAGCAGTGAACGGGGGCGTCAGCCCCAGCATTTT.

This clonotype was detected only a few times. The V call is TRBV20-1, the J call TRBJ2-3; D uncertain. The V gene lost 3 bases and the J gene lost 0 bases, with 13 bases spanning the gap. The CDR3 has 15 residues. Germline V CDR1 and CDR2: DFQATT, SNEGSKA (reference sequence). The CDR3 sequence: CSARVAAASTDTQYF. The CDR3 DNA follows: TGCAGTGCTAGGGTGGCGGCGGCGAGCACAGATACGCAGTATTTT.

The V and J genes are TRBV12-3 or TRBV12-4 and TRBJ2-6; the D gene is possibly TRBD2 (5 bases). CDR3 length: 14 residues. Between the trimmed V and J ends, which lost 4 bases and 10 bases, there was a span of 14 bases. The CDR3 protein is CASSSSGVVNVLTF. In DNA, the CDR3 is TGTGCCAGCAGTTCCTCCGGGGTGGTGAACGTCCTGACTTTC.

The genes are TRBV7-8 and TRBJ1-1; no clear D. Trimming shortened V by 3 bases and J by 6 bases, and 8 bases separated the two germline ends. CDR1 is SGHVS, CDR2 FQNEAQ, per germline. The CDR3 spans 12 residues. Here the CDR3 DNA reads TGTGCCAGCAGCTTCCCAATGGCTGAAGCTTTCTTT. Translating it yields CASSFPMAEAFF.

For the CDR3, the DNA is TGCAGTGCTAGAGGGTTGACGGAGAACACTGAAGCTTTCTTT. It specifies CSARGLTENTEAFF. This sequence joins TRBV20-1 and TRBJ1-1, with D unclear. Trimming removed 1 base at V and 1 base at J, with 10 bases between. Germline values: CDR1 DFQATT, CDR2 SNEGSKA (reference sequence). CDR3 length equals 14 residues.

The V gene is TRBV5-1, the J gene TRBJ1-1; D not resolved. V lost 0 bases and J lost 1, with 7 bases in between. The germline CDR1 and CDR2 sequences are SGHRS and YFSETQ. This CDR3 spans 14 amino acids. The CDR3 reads CASSLGEGNTEAFF. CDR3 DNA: TGCGCCAGCAGCTTGGGAGAGGGGAACACTGAAGCTTTCTTT.

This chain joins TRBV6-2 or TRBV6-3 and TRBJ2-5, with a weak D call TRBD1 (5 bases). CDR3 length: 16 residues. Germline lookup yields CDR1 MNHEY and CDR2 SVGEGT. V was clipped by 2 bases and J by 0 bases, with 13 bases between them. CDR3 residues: CASSYRDSYYQETQYF. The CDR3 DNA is TGTGCCAGCAGTTACCGCGACAGCTATTACCAAGAGACCCAGTACTTC.

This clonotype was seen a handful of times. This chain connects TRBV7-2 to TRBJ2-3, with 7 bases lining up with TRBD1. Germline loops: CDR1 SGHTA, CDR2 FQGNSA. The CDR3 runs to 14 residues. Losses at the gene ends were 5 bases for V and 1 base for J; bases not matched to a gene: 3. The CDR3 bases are TGTGCCAGCAGCACCGGACAGGGCACAGATACGCAGTATTTT. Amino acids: CASSTGQGTDTQYF.

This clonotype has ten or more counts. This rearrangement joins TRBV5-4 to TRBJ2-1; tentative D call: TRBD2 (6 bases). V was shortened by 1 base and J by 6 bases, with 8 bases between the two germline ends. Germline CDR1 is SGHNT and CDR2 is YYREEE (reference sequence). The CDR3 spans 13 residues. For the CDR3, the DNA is TGTGCCAGCAGCTTGTGGGGGGTCAATGAGCAGTTCTTC. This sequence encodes CASSLWGVNEQFF. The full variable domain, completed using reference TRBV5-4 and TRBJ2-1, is ETGVTQSPTHLIKTRGQQVTLRCSSQSGHNTVSWYQQALGQGPQFIFQYYREEENGRGNFPPRFSGLQFPNYSSELNVNALELDDSALYLCASSLWGVNEQFFGPGTRLTVL.

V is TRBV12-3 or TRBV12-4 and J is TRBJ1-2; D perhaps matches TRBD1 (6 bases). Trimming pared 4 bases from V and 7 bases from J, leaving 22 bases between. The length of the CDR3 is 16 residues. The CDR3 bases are TGTGCCAGCAGTTCTACCCTGCCCAGGGGAGAGGTTGGCTACACCTTC. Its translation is CASSSTLPRGEVGYTF.

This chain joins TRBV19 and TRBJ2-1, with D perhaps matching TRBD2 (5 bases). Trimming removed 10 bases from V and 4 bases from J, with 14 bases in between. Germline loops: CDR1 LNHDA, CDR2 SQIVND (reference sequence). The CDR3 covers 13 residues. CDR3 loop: CATWERGYNEQFF. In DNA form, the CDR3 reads TGTGCCACCTGGGAGAGAGGTTACAATGAGCAGTTCTTC.